This record covers a single TCR beta chain. Its antigen is not known. These data belong to a study of CXCR3-negative and CXCR3-positive naive CD8 T cells. Each CD8+ T cell subset was flow-sorted in triplicate. Every sort contained around 310,000 cells. UMI-labeled 5' RACE TRB cDNA libraries were prepared from the cells. TCRdb re-called the 5' RACE reads, yielding one record per CDR3 amino acid sequence without DNA. The sample totals 50,000 to 65,000 distinct CDR3 sequences. Germline values: CDR1 MGHDK, CDR2 SYGVNS. The CDR3 runs to 17 residues. Study-wide points: Surface CD5 was comparable between naive subsets; TCR strength was inferred from TRB CDR3 properties. Naive CXCR3-positive and CXCR3-negative cells shared TRBV-TRBJ usage; memory cells diverged.

Sample: memory CD8+ T cells from blood. This TCR derives from a human donor in good health. Some clones in this sample may be carry-over from other donors' samples. The chain employs TRBV25-1 and TRBJ2-3; TCRdb names TRBD1, which stays unverified in the absence of DNA. The CDR3 loop is CASRTGLIGGGVDTQYF. Based on the CDR3 plus reference TRBV25-1 and TRBJ2-3, the full variable domain is EADIYQTPRYLVIGTGKKITLECSQTMGHDKMYWYQQDPGMELHLIHYSYGVNSTEKGDLSSESTVSRIRTEHFPLTLESARPSHTSQYLCASRTGLIGGGVDTQYFGPGTRLTVL.